The rows below give T cell receptor beta chains drawn from one sample of a study of response to subunit inactivated influenza vaccine. One entry per CDR3 protein results from TCRdb running MiXCR on the RT-PCR reads. The table shows hundreds of thousands of distinct CDR3 sequences, with 16% occurring only once. This material consisted of CD4+ T cells sorted from PBMCs, taken approximately 25 months after vaccination. The receptors were gathered from a man aged 50 to 75 who received an inactivated influenza vaccine. The CDR3 runs from the conserved cysteine through the conserved F or W. The D gene is left open where the match is weak. Expanded clones are given a class, and other clones once, few, many or no size at all.

CDR3 protein | CDR3 DNA | clone size | D gene | J gene | V gene
CASSEGAANSPLHF | TGTGCCAGCAGTGAAGGGGCAGCTAATTCACCCCTCCACTTT | - | - | TRBJ1-6 | TRBV6-1
CATSDLGRSSYNEQFF | TGTGCCACCAGTGATCTAGGACGGAGCTCCTACAATGAGCAGTTCTTC | - | - | TRBJ2-1 | TRBV24-1
CASSKRDTITDTQYF | TGCGCCAGCAGCAAAAGGGACACCATCACAGATACGCAGTATTTT | many | - | TRBJ2-3 | TRBV5-1
CASSLNSGASSTDTQYF | TGTGCCAGCAGCTTAAACTCGGGGGCGAGTAGCACAGATACGCAGTATTTT | few | - | TRBJ2-3 | TRBV7-6
CASRAQSGTGELFF | TGTGCCAGCCGAGCCCAATCGGGCACCGGGGAGCTGTTTTTT | - | - | TRBJ2-2 | TRBV7-8
CASEQIKYQETQYF | TGTGCCAGCGAGCAGATAAAGTACCAAGAGACCCAGTACTTC | once | - | TRBJ2-5 | TRBV6-2/TRBV6-3
CASSPSPAGVGYNEQFF | TGTGCCAGCAGCCCCTCCCCCGCAGGGGTGGGCTACAATGAGCAGTTCTTC | - | - | TRBJ2-1 | TRBV7-3
CASGTHVLTEAFF | TGTGCCAGCGGGACTCATGTACTGACTGAAGCTTTCTTT | - | - | TRBJ1-1 | TRBV6-1
CASSNNIMRETQYF | TGTGCCAGCAGCAATAACATAATGAGAGAGACCCAGTACTTC | few | - | TRBJ2-5 | TRBV21-1
CASSYLAYGNYGYTF | TGTGCCAGCAGTTACCTAGCTTACGGAAACTATGGCTACACCTTC | many | - | TRBJ1-2 | TRBV6-5
CASSTGTGMRGELFF | TGTGCCAGCAGCACCGGGACAGGGATGAGAGGGGAGCTGTTTTTT | - | TRBD1 | TRBJ2-2 | TRBV6-2/TRBV6-3
CASSLARVSTDTQYF | TGTGCCAGCAGCTTAGCACGGGTTAGCACAGATACGCAGTATTTT | few | - | TRBJ2-3 | TRBV7-2
CASSQERSSGANVLTF | TGTGCCAGCAGCCAAGAGCGGAGCTCTGGGGCCAACGTCCTGACTTTC | few | - | TRBJ2-6 | TRBV4-2
CASSWEGGLFNEKLFF | TGTGCCAGCAGTTGGGAGGGGGGCCTCTTTAACGAAAAACTGTTTTTT | - | - | TRBJ1-4 | TRBV11-2
CASSGLSYNEQFF | TGTGCCAGCAGTGGACTATCTTACAATGAGCAGTTCTTC | few | - | TRBJ2-1 | TRBV28
CAISESLAGAQETQYF | TGTGCCATCAGTGAGTCCTTAGCGGGAGCGCAAGAGACCCAGTACTTC | many | TRBD2 | TRBJ2-5 | TRBV10-3
CSARGPVGEQYF | TGCAGTGCTAGAGGGCCGGTTGGAGAGCAGTACTTC | - | - | TRBJ2-7 | TRBV20-1
CASSQDAKGGSGNTIYF | TGCGCCAGCAGCCAAGATGCTAAGGGGGGATCTGGAAACACCATATATTTT | - | - | TRBJ1-3 | TRBV4-3
CSASRDNEQFF | TGCAGTGCTAGCAGAGATAATGAGCAGTTCTTC | few | - | TRBJ2-1 | TRBV20-1
CASSLDQGYQETQYF | TGCGCCAGCAGCTTGGATCAGGGGTACCAAGAGACCCAGTACTTC | few | - | TRBJ2-5 | TRBV5-1
CASGELNSGNTIYF | TGTGCCAGCGGCGAGTTGAACTCTGGAAACACCATATATTTT | - | - | TRBJ1-3 | TRBV19
CASSSGTALSEQYF | TGTGCCAGCAGTTCCGGGACGGCTCTCTCCGAGCAGTACTTC | few | - | TRBJ2-7 | TRBV12-3/TRBV12-4
CASSPDPYNEQFF | TGTGCCAGCAGTCCTGACCCCTACAATGAGCAGTTCTTC | once | - | TRBJ2-1 | TRBV25-1
CASSLRSGRGGLNTEAFF | TGTGCCAGCAGCCTCCGATCGGGGAGGGGAGGCCTGAACACTGAAGCTTTCTTT | few | - | TRBJ1-1 | TRBV14
CASSQGVFTNEKLFF | TGTGCCAGCAGCCAGGGCGTGTTTACCAATGAAAAACTGTTTTTT | once | - | TRBJ1-4 | TRBV7-6
CASSQDIQTGGYEQYF | TGCGCCAGCAGCCAAGATATACAAACAGGGGGCTACGAGCAGTACTTC | many | TRBD1 | TRBJ2-7 | TRBV4-3
CASSGLQGTEQYF | TGTGCCAGCTCAGGATTACAGGGTACCGAGCAGTACTTC | few | - | TRBJ2-7 | TRBV18
CSAALPGPDTQYF | TGCAGTGCCGCACTCCCCGGCCCAGATACGCAGTATTTT | many | - | TRBJ2-3 | TRBV20-1
CASSYDRGSSPLHF | TGTGCCAGCAGCTACGACAGGGGTAGTTCACCCCTCCACTTT | - | TRBD1 | TRBJ1-6 | TRBV7-2
CASSPLTADTQYF | TGTGCCAGCAGCCCCTTAACAGCAGATACGCAGTATTTT | - | - | TRBJ2-3 | TRBV7-9
CASSLLARSTDTQYF | TGTGCCAGCAGCCTATTAGCGAGAAGCACAGATACGCAGTATTTT | - | - | TRBJ2-3 | TRBV28
CSARGWRTQYF | TGCAGTGCTAGAGGATGGCGTACGCAGTATTTT | - | - | TRBJ2-3 | TRBV20-1
CSARGTGAYNSPLHF | TGCAGTGCTAGAGGGACAGGAGCGTATAATTCACCCCTCCACTTT | few | TRBD1 | TRBJ1-6 | TRBV20-1
CASGRGELFF | TGTGCCAGCGGCCGCGGGGAGCTGTTTTTT | - | - | TRBJ2-2 | TRBV28
CASSQEPGMPYNEQFF | TGTGCCAGCAGCCAAGAGCCAGGGATGCCCTACAATGAGCAGTTCTTC | few | - | TRBJ2-1 | TRBV14
CASSYREGSEKLFF | TGTGCCAGCAGCTACCGGGAGGGATCGGAAAAACTGTTTTTT | - | - | TRBJ1-4 | TRBV5-6
CSIPDLAAKLFF | TGCAGTATCCCGGACCTGGCTGCAAAACTGTTTTTT | - | - | TRBJ1-4 | TRBV20-1
CASSRTSAQYF | TGTGCCAGCAGTCGAACCTCCGCCCAGTACTTC | - | - | TRBJ2-5 | TRBV28
CASTGERYTQYF | TGTGCCAGCACCGGGGAGCGGTATACGCAGTATTTT | few | - | TRBJ2-3 | TRBV7-9
CASSPDTGTSYEQYF | TGCGCCAGCAGCCCGGACACCGGGACTTCTTACGAGCAGTACTTC | - | - | TRBJ2-7 | TRBV5-1
CASSQTGFNNEQFF | TGTGCCAGCAGCCAGACAGGGTTCAACAATGAGCAGTTCTTC | - | TRBD1 | TRBJ2-1 | TRBV7-2
CASSYATGVSYEQYF | TGTGCCAGCAGTTATGCTACAGGGGTCTCCTACGAGCAGTACTTC | - | TRBD1 | TRBJ2-7 | TRBV6-2/TRBV6-3
CASSFKGVTSTDTQYF | TGCGCCAGCAGCTTTAAAGGAGTTACCAGCACAGATACGCAGTATTTT | - | - | TRBJ2-3 | TRBV5-1
CASSLITVNTEAFF | TGTGCCAGCAGCTTAATCACGGTGAACACTGAAGCTTTCTTT | many | - | TRBJ1-1 | TRBV7-9
CASSLYPSNYGYTF | TGTGCCAGCAGTTTATACCCTTCTAACTATGGCTACACCTTC | - | - | TRBJ1-2 | TRBV12-3/TRBV12-4
CASSLGPAYTQYF | TGTGCCAGCAGTTTGGGGCCTGCATATACGCAGTATTTT | - | - | TRBJ2-3 | TRBV28
CASSRDSGTDTQYF | TGCGCCAGCTCTCGGGACTCCGGCACAGATACGCAGTATTTT | - | - | TRBJ2-3 | TRBV5-1
CSAGQGYSNQPQHF | TGCAGTGCCGGACAGGGCTATAGCAATCAGCCCCAGCATTTT | - | TRBD1 | TRBJ1-5 | TRBV20-1
CASSQGPGANTGELFF | TGCGCCAGCAGCCAAGGGCCTGGCGCGAACACCGGGGAGCTGTTTTTT | few | - | TRBJ2-2 | TRBV4-3
CATLVGGRSSYNEQFF | TGTGCCACCCTGGTAGGAGGGAGAAGCTCCTACAATGAGCAGTTCTTC | - | - | TRBJ2-1 | TRBV28
CASSPSTGWETEAFF | TGTGCCAGCAGCCCAAGTACAGGGTGGGAAACTGAAGCTTTCTTT | - | - | TRBJ1-1 | TRBV7-3
CSARGYFPEKLFF | TGCAGTGCTAGAGGTTACTTCCCGGAAAAACTGTTTTTT | few | - | TRBJ1-4 | TRBV20-1
CASRGQAVHEKLFF | TGTGCCAGCAGGGGACAGGCTGTTCATGAAAAACTGTTTTTT | many | TRBD1 | TRBJ1-4 | TRBV6-1
CSARGIGDFTDTQYF | TGCAGTGCTAGAGGGATTGGGGATTTCACAGATACGCAGTATTTT | - | - | TRBJ2-3 | TRBV20-1
CASGRLADYEQYF | TGTGCCAGCGGACGACTAGCGGACTACGAGCAGTACTTC | - | TRBD2 | TRBJ2-7 | TRBV2